Listed here are 16 T cell receptor beta chains from one sample, sequenced in a study of blood T cell repertoires in COVID-19. Some clones are missing from TCRdb's copy, which holds only in-frame ones; the method was immunoSEQ multiplex PCR. This table holds roughly 200,000 clones, around nine tenths found once. What was sequenced was peripheral blood. The source is a woman aged 40 to 49 who had recovered from COVID-19.

The genes are TRBV5-1 and TRBJ2-5, with TRBD2 matching 7 bases. The ends lost 0 bases at V and 5 bases at J; junction bases unmatched: 7. Germline V gives CDR1 SGHRS, CDR2 YFSETQ. This CDR3 is built from 15 residues. CDR3 in amino acids: CASSLEAGVRETQYF. In DNA form, the CDR3 reads TGCGCCAGCAGCTTGGAGGCGGGAGTGAGGGAGACCCAGTACTTC.

The CDR3 coding sequence is TGTGCCAGCAGCTTAGTAAGCGGGAGAGGCACAGATACGCAGTATTTT. This encodes CASSLVSGRGTDTQYF. The rearrangement links TRBV7-2 to TRBJ2-3; 8 nucleotides line up with TRBD2. This CDR3 comprises 16 residues. Germline lookup yields CDR1 SGHTA and CDR2 FQGNSA. Trimming at V came to 1 base and at J to 1 base, leaving 4 bases not matched to a gene.

This rearrangement joins TRBV2 to TRBJ2-7; 7 bases agree with TRBD1. This CDR3 is built from 14 residues. V gave up 4 bases and J gave up 0 bases; unmatched junction bases: 3. Germline V gene data show CDR1 as SNHLY and CDR2 as FYNNEI. CDR3: CASSVDRYSYEQYF. The CDR3 DNA follows: TGTGCCAGCAGTGTGGACAGGTACTCCTACGAGCAGTACTTC.

The chain combines TRBV6-5 with TRBJ2-7; 7 bases are shared with TRBD2. Unmatched junction bases numbered 6, after V lost 0 bases and J lost 4 bases. The CDR3 is made up of 15 amino acids. Per the germline V gene, CDR1 is MNHEY and CDR2 is SVGAGI. The CDR3, as DNA: TGTGCCAGCAGTTACTCCGCTAGCGGTTTATACGAGCAGTACTTC. It translates to CASSYSASGLYEQYF.

The chain uses TRBV27 and TRBJ1-5; possibly TRBD1 for D (6 bases). With 0 bases removed from V and 3 bases from J, the gap between germline ends came to 15 bases. This CDR3 spans 17 amino acids. The germline V gene has CDR1 MNHEY and CDR2 SMNVEV (reference sequence). The CDR3 region is CASSLSFGRGPNQPQHF. CDR3 DNA sequence: TGTGCCAGCAGTTTATCGTTCGGCAGGGGCCCCAATCAGCCCCAGCATTTT.

This sequence joins TRBV5-4 and TRBJ2-7; 7 positions match TRBD2. V gave up 4 bases and J gave up 2 bases; unmatched junction bases: 3. CDR1 SGHNT and CDR2 YYREEE come from the germline V gene (reference sequence). This CDR3 has 13 residues. CDR3 loop: CASSGGLTYEQYF. Here the CDR3 DNA reads TGTGCCAGCAGCGGGGGACTAACCTACGAGCAGTACTTC. The full variable domain, with the rest looked up from reference TRBV5-4 and TRBJ2-7, is ETGVTQSPTHLIKTRGQQVTLRCSSQSGHNTVSWYQQALGQGPQFIFQYYREEENGRGNFPPRFSGLQFPNYSSELNVNALELDDSALYLCASSGGLTYEQYFGPGTRLTVT.

The CDR3 region has the DNA TGTGCCAGCAGCCCACAGGGTTCGCACACAGATACGCAGTATTTT. Translation gives CASSPQGSHTDTQYF. V and J are TRBV27 and TRBJ2-3; TRBD1 is a possible D gene (6 bases). This CDR3 is 15 amino acids long. Germline assignment: CDR1 MNHEY and CDR2 SMNVEV (reference sequence). Between the trimmed V and J ends, which lost 6 bases and 2 bases, there was a span of 15 bases.

The chain couples TRBV28 to TRBJ1-3; tentative D call: TRBD1 (5 bases). Per germline, CDR1 MDHEN and CDR2 SYDVKM. With 3 bases removed from V and 4 bases from J, the gap between germline ends came to 13 bases. This CDR3 region has 15 residues. The CDR3 bases are TGTGCCAGCAGTTTCAGAGGGACTTTAGGAAACACCATATATTTT. Translation gives CASSFRGTLGNTIYF. The complete variable domain, with remaining parts taken from reference TRBV28 and TRBJ1-3, reads DVKVTQSSRYLVKRTGEKVFLECVQDMDHENMFWYRQDPGLGLRLIYFSYDVKMKEKGDIPEGYSVSREKKERFSLILESASTNQTSMYLCASSFRGTLGNTIYFGEGSWLTVV.

The V and J genes are TRBV2 and TRBJ2-1; 9 bases match TRBD2. The J segment lost 6 bases and the V segment lost 5 bases, leaving 8 bases of the junction unmatched. CDR1 is SNHLY and CDR2 is FYNNEI in the germline V gene. The CDR3 has 15 residues. The CDR3 DNA reads as TGTGCCAGCAGTTCCGGTGCGGGAGGGTTCAATGAGCAGTTCTTC. It is translated as CASSSGAGGFNEQFF.

This clone appeared a few times. J is TRBJ1-5 and V is TRBV5-1, with D tentatively TRBD1 (6 bases). V was trimmed by 0 bases and J by 0 bases, leaving 13 bases between them. The CDR3 is 17 amino acids. CDR1 is SGHRS, CDR2 YFSETQ, per germline. CDR3 coding DNA: TGCGCCAGCAGCTTGGCCAGCAGGGGACCTAGCAATCAGCCCCAGCATTTT. This encodes CASSLASRGPSNQPQHF.

This rearrangement joins TRBV7-2 to TRBJ2-3; D may be TRBD2 (5 bases). This CDR3 spans 16 amino acids. With 4 bases removed from V and 1 base from J, the gap between germline ends came to 15 bases. Germline V gene lookup returns CDR1 SGHTA and CDR2 FQGNSA. As DNA, the CDR3 is TGTGCCAGCAGCTCCCGTCTTGGAGCGGGCACAGATACGCAGTATTTT. This sequence encodes CASSSRLGAGTDTQYF.

About this clone itself: This sample also contains other DNA sequences that code for the same CDR3. J is TRBJ2-1 and V is TRBV5-6; D not certain. The germline CDR1 and CDR2 sequences are SGHDT and YYEEEE. The CDR3 contains 11 residues. Trimming pared 4 bases from V and 5 bases from J, leaving 4 bases between. CDR3 DNA sequence: TGTGCCAGCAGCCAAAACAATGAGCAGTTCTTC. This codes for CASSQNNEQFF.

This chain uses TRBV24-1 with TRBJ2-3; 12 nucleotides agree with TRBD1. Germline CDR1 KGHDR, CDR2 SFDVKD. This CDR3 has 17 residues. The V segment lost 3 bases and the J segment 5 bases; nucleotides outside the gene matches: 8. The CDR3 DNA reads TGTGCCACCAGTGATACCCCGGGACAGGGGGCAGGAGATACGCAGTATTTT. It yields the protein CATSDTPGQGAGDTQYF.

CDR3 DNA: TGTGCCAGCAGCTCCGGAGGGGCGCCCGAGCAGTACTTC. Amino acids: CASSSGGAPEQYF. The chain links TRBV7-2 to TRBJ2-7, with D possibly matching TRBD2 (6 bases). Trimming removed 4 bases from V and 6 bases from J, with 13 bases in between. The CDR3 is 13 amino acids. Germline assignment: CDR1 SGHTA and CDR2 FQGNSA.

The chain carries TRBV19 and TRBJ1-2, with TRBD1 matching 8 bases. CDR3 length: 15 amino acids. Trimming took 5 bases from V and 8 from J; bases not matched to a gene: 13. Germline CDR1 reads LNHDA; CDR2 reads SQIVND (reference sequence). The CDR3 reads CASSRTGTLTGGYTF. CDR3 in DNA: TGTGCCAGTAGTCGGACAGGGACCTTAACCGGGGGCTACACCTTC.

The J gene is TRBJ1-4, the V gene TRBV15, with D maybe TRBD1 (5 bases). Germline assignment: CDR1 LNHNV and CDR2 YYDKDF (reference sequence). Between the trimmed V and J ends, which lost 4 bases and 2 bases, there was a span of 23 bases. CDR3 length equals 19 residues. The CDR3 sequence is CATSTSLGQGGPTNEKLFF. The CDR3 DNA follows: TGTGCCACCAGCACTAGTCTGGGCCAGGGTGGTCCCACTAATGAAAAACTGTTTTTT.